A single sample gave rise to the 18 T cell receptor beta chains below, sequenced in a study of tumor and adjacent non-tumor tissue in lung cancer (dated by TCRdb to the late 2010s). RNA was isolated from bulk, unsorted tissue, and RNA quality was assessed with a NanoDrop ND-1000 and an Agilent 2100. The library was built by means of multiplex PCR. The reads were generated on an Illumina HiSeq 2500. TCRbeta libraries were built by three rounds of nested PCR using primers (Table S4), following protocols modified from ARM-PCR. TCRdb handled the public reads itself, with Q25 trimming in fastp and clone calling in MiXCR, and kept productive beta chains. Rows matching on CDR3 protein sequence are summarized as one entry with the most common DNA and genes. The sample yields 75,000 to 95,000 distinct CDR3 sequences; about 70% were counted once. About 16% of the sample goes to the ten largest clones. The sequenced sample was lung tumor tissue. Receptor source: a man between 60 and 70 years old with non-small cell lung cancer.

The table lists this clonotype with many counts. The chain couples TRBV4-2 to TRBJ1-4, with unresolved D. Per germline, CDR1 LGHNA and CDR2 YNFKEQ. The CDR3 has 15 amino acids. The V end lost 0 bases, the J end lost 5 bases, and 10 bases lay between the germline ends. CDR3 protein: CASSQDLQLNEKLFF. In nucleotides, the CDR3 is TGTGCCAGCAGCCAAGACTTACAGCTAAATGAAAAACTGTTTTTT.

This clonotype is medium-sized. The chain joins TRBV12-3 or TRBV12-4 to TRBJ1-5, with 10 bases aligning to TRBD1. The CDR3 runs to 17 residues. V shed 5 bases, J shed 2 bases, and the junction held 9 bases outside the gene matches. CDR3 bases: TGTGCCAGCAGTCCCCCCCGCGGGACAGGGGGCAATCAGCCCCAGCATTTT. Residues: CASSPPRGTGGNQPQHF.

Note on this clonotype: As the CDR3 is not closed by the conserved phenylalanine or tryptophan, this likely results from a read error. J is TRBJ2-3 and V is TRBV29-1; D not resolved. The CDR3 is 12 residues long. Germline CDR1 and CDR2: SQVTM and ANQGSEA. Trimming shortened V by 5 bases and J by 1 base, and 7 bases separated the two germline ends. CDR3: CSVTSGTDTQYY. The CDR3 region has the DNA TGCAGCGTTACTTCGGGCACAGATACGCAGTATTAT.

As for this clonotype: A junction boundary mismatches the germline segment, possibly from a read error. This chain connects TRBV10-3 to TRBJ2-3; 13 nucleotides match TRBD2. CDR1 is ENHRY and CDR2 is SYGVKD in the germline V gene. This CDR3 spans 18 amino acids. The CDR3 protein is CAISGETSGGAVGDMQYF. DNA of the CDR3: TGTGCCATCAGTGGGGAAACTAGCGGGGGGGCGGTAGGAGATATGCAGTATTTT.

Remarks on this clonotype: At one of its ends the junction is not consistent with the germline gene, which may arise from a read error. The chain carries TRBV29-1 and TRBJ2-1; TRBD1 agrees at 9 bases. Germline CDR1 SQVTM, CDR2 ANQGSEA. The CDR3 runs to 16 residues. In DNA, the CDR3 is TGCAGCGATGAGGCGGTGGGACAGGGACGTCGCAATGAGCAATTCTTC. It is translated as CSDEAVGQGRRNEQFF.

Concerning this clonotype itself: Since a much larger clone is just one base distant, this may be a read error. The chain uses TRBV20-1 and TRBJ1-2; unclear D gene. Germline V gene sequence: CDR1 DFQATT, CDR2 SNEGSKA (reference sequence). This CDR3 spans 13 amino acids. For the CDR3, the DNA is TGCGGTGCTAGAGATAGGCCCGGGAATGGCTACACCTTC. Translation: CGARDRPGNGYTF.

Comment on this clonotype: Its ends do not fully match the called genes, so a read error is possible. The CDR3 is CSISTDYNQPQHF. Here the CDR3 DNA reads TGTTCCATCTCGACAGATTACAATCAGCCCCAGCATTTT. The genes are TRBV10-3 and TRBJ1-5, with TRBD1 as a possible D gene (5 bases). Germline CDR1 is ENHRY and CDR2 is SYGVKD. CDR3 length equals 13 residues.

The sample holds many counts of this clonotype. The V and J genes are TRBV24-1 and TRBJ2-4; a weak D match, TRBD2 (5 bases). In germline, CDR1 is KGHDR, CDR2 SFDVKD. Trimming removed 5 bases from V and 1 base from J, with 11 bases in between. This CDR3 is built from 15 residues. CDR3 loop: CATSGSGTAKNIQYF. Written as DNA, the CDR3 is TGTGCCACCAGTGGCAGCGGAACGGCCAAAAACATTCAGTACTTC.

The rearrangement uses TRBV18 and TRBJ2-1; TRBD2 agrees at 9 bases. The CDR3 is made up of 15 amino acids. J was trimmed by 4 bases and V by 7 bases; bases with no gene match: 8. Per germline, CDR1 KGHSH and CDR2 LQKENI. CDR3 sequence: CASFGLARGYNEQFF. The CDR3, as DNA: TGTGCCAGCTTCGGACTAGCGCGAGGTTACAATGAGCAGTTCTTC.

Notes on this clonotype: Sequence at one end of the junction differs from germline and may be a read error. The genes are TRBV6-2 or TRBV6-3 and TRBJ2-1; no clear D gene. The V gene's germline CDR1 is MNHEY and CDR2 SVGEGT. The length of the CDR3 is 16 residues. The CDR3 is CASGFEREYSYNEQFF. The CDR3 region has the DNA TGTGCCAGCGGTTTCGAGCGCGAGTACTCCTACAATGAGCAATTCTTC.

In the case of this clonotype: The junction and the germline gene differ at one end; a read error may be behind it. The V gene is TRBV11-1, the J gene TRBJ2-1, with D maybe TRBD2 (5 bases). This CDR3 has 12 residues. The germline CDR1 and CDR2 sequences are SGHAT and FQDESV (reference sequence). The CDR3 sequence is CPSNLEGDEQFF. In DNA, the CDR3 is TGTCCCAGCAACTTAGAGGGCGATGAGCAGTTCTTC. Using reference TRBV11-1 and TRBJ2-1 for the parts outside the CDR3, the full variable domain is EAEVAQSPRYKITEKSQAVAFWCDPISGHATLYWYRQILGQGPELLVQFQDESVVDDSQLPKDRFSAERLKGVDSTLKIQPAELGDSAMYLCPSNLEGDEQFFGPGTRLTVL.

Turning to this clonotype: A much larger clone sits a single nucleotide away, making a read error possible. No conserved phenylalanine or tryptophan is present at the end of the CDR3, so a read error is the likely explanation. V usage is TRBV4-2 and J usage is TRBJ2-1, with TRBD2 identical over 10 bases. Trimming cost V 2 bases and J 4 bases; bases outside gene matches: 5. This CDR3 comprises 16 residues. Germline CDR1 reads LGHNA; CDR2 reads YNFKEQ. The CDR3 DNA reads as TGTGCCAGCAGCCAACCGGGACTAGCGCCTTACAATGAGCAGTTCTTA. This encodes CASSQPGLAPYNEQFL.

This chain connects TRBV7-9 to TRBJ2-1, with 13 positions matching TRBD2. Germline V gives CDR1 SEHNR, CDR2 FQNEAQ (reference sequence). This CDR3 contains 14 residues. The CDR3 bases are TGTACCAACAGCACTAGCGGGAGGGGGGATGAGCAGTTCTTC. Amino acids: CTNSTSGRGDEQFF.

With regard to this clonotype: A read error is possible here, since a much larger clone lies one base away. The V and J genes are TRBV6-5 and TRBJ1-1, with D possibly being TRBD1 (5 bases). The CDR3 is made up of 11 amino acids. CDR1 is MNHEY, CDR2 SVGAGI, per germline. CDR3 residues: CVSGLGAEAFF. The CDR3 DNA reads as TGTGTCAGCGGCTTAGGGGCTGAAGCTTTCTTT.

This clonotype was seen repeatedly, ten times or more. The chain is built from TRBV12-3 or TRBV12-4 and TRBJ2-2, with D possibly matching TRBD1 (6 bases). The CDR3 has 14 residues. With 4 bases removed from V and 6 bases from J, the gap between germline ends came to 12 bases. The CDR3 sequence: CASSSQGWSGELFF. DNA for the CDR3: TGTGCCAGCAGTTCCCAGGGGTGGTCCGGGGAGCTGTTTTTT.

A single count supports this clonotype. The J gene is TRBJ2-5, the V gene TRBV7-9; 8 bases are shared with TRBD2. The CDR3 is 17 residues long. Germline V lookup: CDR1 SEHNR, CDR2 FQNEAQ (reference sequence). V dropped 5 bases and J dropped 2; count of bases not matched to a gene: 13. The CDR3 DNA sequence: TGTGCCAGCAGCCCCAATTTAGCGGGGCCAGGGCAAGAGACCCAGTACTTC. Translated: CASSPNLAGPGQETQYF.

This clonotype was seen repeatedly, ten times or more. The CDR3 DNA follows: TGTGCCAGCAGTAGCATCCTAGCGGGAGGGCCGGGAGGTGATGAGCAGTTCTTC. This sequence encodes CASSSILAGGPGGDEQFF. This sequence joins TRBV6-2 or TRBV6-3 and TRBJ2-1; 12 nucleotides agree with TRBD2. Trimming at V came to 5 bases and at J to 8 bases, leaving 16 bases not matched to a gene. This CDR3 contains 18 residues. CDR1 and CDR2 from the germline V gene are MNHEY and SVGEGT.

The sample holds many counts of this clonotype. The CDR3 loop is CASGRSSGNTIYF. CDR3 nucleotides: TGTGCCAGCGGCCGCAGCTCTGGAAACACCATATATTTT. The chain carries TRBV6-5 and TRBJ1-3, with D hard to call. Germline lookup yields CDR1 MNHEY and CDR2 SVGAGI. The germline V and J ends were trimmed by 8 bases and 0 bases, with 8 bases remaining between them. CDR3 length equals 13 residues.